The source of this TCR beta chain is a study of CD8+ T cells in alopecia areata. cDNA serving as the sequencing template came from extracted, reverse transcribed RNA. Produced via immunoSEQ multiplex PCR; TCRdb's table is partial and in-frame only. The table lists hundreds of thousands of clones, 57% of them singletons. Germline V gene data show CDR1 as LGHNA and CDR2 as YNFKEQ. CDR3 length: 19 residues. The junction had 9 bases not matched to a gene; V was cut back by 3 bases and J by 0 bases. The material sequenced was CD4+ T cells sorted from blood, taken at week 0. The TCR was taken from a human donor with alopecia areata. J is TRBJ2-6 and V is TRBV4-2; the match to TRBD1 covers 9 bases. CDR3 nucleotides: TGTGCCAGCAGCCAGGTAACGGGACAGGGCTCCTCTGGGGCCAACGTCCTGACTTTC. Translation gives CASSQVTGQGSSGANVLTF.